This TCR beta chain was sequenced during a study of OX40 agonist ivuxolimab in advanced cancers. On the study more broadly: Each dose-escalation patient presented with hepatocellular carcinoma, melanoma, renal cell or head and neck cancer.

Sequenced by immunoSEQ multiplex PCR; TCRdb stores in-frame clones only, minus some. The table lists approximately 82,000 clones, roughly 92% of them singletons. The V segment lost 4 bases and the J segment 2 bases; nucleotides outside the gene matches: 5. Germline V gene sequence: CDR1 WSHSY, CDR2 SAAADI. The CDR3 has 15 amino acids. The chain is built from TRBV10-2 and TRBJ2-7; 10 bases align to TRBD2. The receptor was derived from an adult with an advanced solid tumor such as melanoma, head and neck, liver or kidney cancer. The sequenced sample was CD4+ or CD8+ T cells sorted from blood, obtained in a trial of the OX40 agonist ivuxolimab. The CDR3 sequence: CASSAGLADPYEQYF. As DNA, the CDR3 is TGCGCCAGCAGTGCTGGACTAGCGGACCCCTACGAGCAGTACTTC.